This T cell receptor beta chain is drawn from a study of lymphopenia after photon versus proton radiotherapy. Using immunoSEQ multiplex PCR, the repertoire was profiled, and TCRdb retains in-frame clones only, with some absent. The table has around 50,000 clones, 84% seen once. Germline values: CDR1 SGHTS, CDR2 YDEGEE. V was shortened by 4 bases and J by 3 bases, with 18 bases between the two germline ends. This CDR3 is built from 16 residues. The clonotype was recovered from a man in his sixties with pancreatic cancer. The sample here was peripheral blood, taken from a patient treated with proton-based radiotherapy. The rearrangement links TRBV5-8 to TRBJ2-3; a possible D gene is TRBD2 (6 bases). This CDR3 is CASSLNRGWATDTQYF. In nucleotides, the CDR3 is TGTGCCAGCAGCCTTAACCGGGGGTGGGCGACAGATACGCAGTATTTT.